The rows below give T cell receptor beta chains drawn from one sample of a study of Graves' ophthalmopathy and Graves' hyperthyroidism. TCRdb independently ran MiXCR on the multiplex PCR reads; one entry per CDR3 protein. The sample lists roughly 220,000 distinct CDR3 sequences, 40% to 50% occurring once. The sequenced material came from peripheral blood. These receptors were collected from an adult man with Graves' ophthalmopathy. The CDR3 runs from the conserved cysteine through the conserved F or W. Where a row states a size, it is once, few, many or the class of an expanded clone; other rows omit it.

V: TRBV20-1; J: TRBJ2-2; size: -; CDR3: CSARDPWRGGTGELFF
V: TRBV7-9; J: TRBJ1-3; size: -; CDR3: CASSLNTGGGNTIYF
V: TRBV9; J: TRBJ1-3; size: -; CDR3: CASSVEGSVRNAIYF
V: TRBV9; J: TRBJ2-3; size: -; CDR3: CASSEPDGVGEDTQYF
V: TRBV5-4; J: TRBJ1-2; size: -; CDR3: CASSQEGQGAGYTF
V: TRBV7-3; J: TRBJ2-2; size: few; CDR3: CASSPYVGGMSGELFF
V: TRBV29-1; J: TRBJ2-2; size: few; CDR3: CSVEAGNTNTGELFF
V: TRBV12-3/TRBV12-4; J: TRBJ1-2; size: few; CDR3: CASSSVDRGYGYTF
V: TRBV7-2; J: TRBJ2-7; size: -; CDR3: CASSRGTYSSYEQYF
V: TRBV7-3; J: TRBJ2-2; size: -; CDR3: CASSLTGVEELFF
V: TRBV4-1; J: TRBJ1-6; size: few; CDR3: CASSRAQGQQNSPLHF
V: TRBV12-3/TRBV12-4; J: TRBJ2-5; size: -; CDR3: CASNPGHPQEAQYF